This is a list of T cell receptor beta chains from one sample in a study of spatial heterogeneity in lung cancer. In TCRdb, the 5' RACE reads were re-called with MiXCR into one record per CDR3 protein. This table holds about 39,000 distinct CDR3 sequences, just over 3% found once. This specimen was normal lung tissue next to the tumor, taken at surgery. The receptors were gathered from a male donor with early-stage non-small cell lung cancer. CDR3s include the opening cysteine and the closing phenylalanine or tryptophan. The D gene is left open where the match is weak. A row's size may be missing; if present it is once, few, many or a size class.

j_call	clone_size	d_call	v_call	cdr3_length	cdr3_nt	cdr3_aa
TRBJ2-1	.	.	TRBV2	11	TGTGCCAGCAGCTCCGGATCGTCGCAGTTCTTC	CASSSGSSQFF
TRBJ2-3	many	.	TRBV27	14	TGTGCCAGCAGTTTGAACAGGGCTCCAGATACGCAGTATTTT	CASSLNRAPDTQYF
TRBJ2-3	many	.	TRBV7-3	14	TGTGCCAGCAGCTTGGGGTCGAGCACAGATACGCAGTATTTT	CASSLGSSTDTQYF
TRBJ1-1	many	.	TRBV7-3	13	TGTGCCAGCAGCACGGACGGAAACACTGAAGCTTTCTTT	CASSTDGNTEAFF
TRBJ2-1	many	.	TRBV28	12	TGTGCCAGCCTTACCAGCGGAAATGAGCAGTTCTTC	CASLTSGNEQFF
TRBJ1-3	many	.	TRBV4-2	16	TGTGCCAGCAGCCAAGATTCGGTTGGCTCTGGAAACACCATATATTTT	CASSQDSVGSGNTIYF
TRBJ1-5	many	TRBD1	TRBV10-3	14	TGTGCCATCAGTGGTGTACAGGGGGAACAGCCCCAGCATTTT	CAISGVQGEQPQHF
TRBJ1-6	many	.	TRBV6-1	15	TGTGCCAGCAGTGAAGGGCGGTCCTATAATTCACCCCTCCACTTT	CASSEGRSYNSPLHF
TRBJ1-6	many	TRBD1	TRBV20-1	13	TGCAGTGCTTCGACAGGGGAAATGACACCCCTCCACTTT	CSASTGEMTPLHF
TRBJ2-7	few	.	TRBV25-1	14	TGTGCCAGCAGTGATTGGTCTAGCTCCTACGAGCAGTACTTC	CASSDWSSSYEQYF
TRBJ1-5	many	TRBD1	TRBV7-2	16	TGTGCCAGCAGCTTAGGAGGGACAGGGCGCAATCAGCCCCAGCATTTT	CASSLGGTGRNQPQHF
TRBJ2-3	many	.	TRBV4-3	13	TGCGCCAGCATCAGGTCTCGGACAGATACGCAGTATTTT	CASIRSRTDTQYF
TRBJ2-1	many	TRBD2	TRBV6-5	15	TGTGCCAGCAGCCGAAGCCCCAGCGGGGTTATTGAGCAGTTCTTC	CASSRSPSGVIEQFF
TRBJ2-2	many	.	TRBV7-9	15	TGTGCCAGCAGCTTGGTGGGTTTGGACACCGGGGAGCTGTTTTTT	CASSLVGLDTGELFF
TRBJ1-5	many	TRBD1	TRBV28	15	TGTGCCAGCAGGCCTACAGGGGGATCCAATCAGCCCCAGCATTTT	CASRPTGGSNQPQHF
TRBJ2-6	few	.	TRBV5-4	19	TGTGCCAGCAGCGGGGGAGGGAGACAGGCTCTCTCTGGGGCCAACGTCCTGACTTTC	CASSGGGRQALSGANVLTF
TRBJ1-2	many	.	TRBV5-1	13	TGCGCCAGCAGCTGGGACGCAAACTATGGCTACACCTTC	CASSWDANYGYTF
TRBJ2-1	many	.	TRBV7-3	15	TGTGCCAGCAGCTCCGGGTCCCGACCTGGGAATGAGCAGTTCTTC	CASSSGSRPGNEQFF
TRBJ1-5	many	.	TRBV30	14	TGTGCCTGGAACTCGGCAATAAACAATCAGCCCCAGCATTTT	CAWNSAINNQPQHF
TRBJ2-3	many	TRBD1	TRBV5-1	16	TGCGCCAGCAGTTCTGGGACAGGGGCAGAGGGGGATACGCAGTATTTT	CASSSGTGAEGDTQYF
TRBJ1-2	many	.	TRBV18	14	TGTGCCAGCTCACCACAGAACAGCAACTATGGCTACACCTTC	CASSPQNSNYGYTF
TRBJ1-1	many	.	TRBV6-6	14	TGTGCCAGCAGTAACAGGGATATGAACACTGAAGCTTTCTTT	CASSNRDMNTEAFF
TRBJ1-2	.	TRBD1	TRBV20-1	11	TGCAGTGCCAGACAGGGCTATGGCTACACCTTC	CSARQGYGYTF
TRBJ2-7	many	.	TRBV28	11	TGTGCCAGCAGTACGGTCTACGAGCAGTACTTC	CASSTVYEQYF
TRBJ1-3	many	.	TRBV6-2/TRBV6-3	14	TGTGCCAGCAGTTCCTTTGGATCTGGAAACACCATATATTTT	CASSSFGSGNTIYF
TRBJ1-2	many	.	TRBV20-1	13	TGCAGTGGCGAGAGGACACCCAACTATGGCTACACCTTC	CSGERTPNYGYTF
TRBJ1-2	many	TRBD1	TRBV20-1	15	TGCAGTGCTAGGCCCCCGACAGGGCAGGGCTATGGCTACACCTTC	CSARPPTGQGYGYTF
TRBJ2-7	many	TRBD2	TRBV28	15	TGTGCCAGCAGTCTCAGCGGGGGTCCTACCTACGAGCAGTACTTC	CASSLSGGPTYEQYF
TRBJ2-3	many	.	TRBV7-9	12	TGTGCCAGCAGCCCGACCCATTTCGTGCAGTATTTT	CASSPTHFVQYF
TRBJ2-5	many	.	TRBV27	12	TGTGCCAGCAGGGGAGGCAGAGAGACCCAGTACTTC	CASRGGRETQYF
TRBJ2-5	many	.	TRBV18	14	TGTGCCAGCTCACCTACCGGGAATAAAGAGACCCAGTACTTC	CASSPTGNKETQYF
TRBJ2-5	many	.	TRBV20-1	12	TGCAGTGCTAGTAAGGTAGAAGAGACCCAGTACTTC	CSASKVEETQYF
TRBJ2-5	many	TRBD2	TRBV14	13	TGTGCCAGCAGGGTCAGCGGGAAGGAGACCCAGTACTTC	CASRVSGKETQYF
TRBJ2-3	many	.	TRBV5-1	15	TGCGCCAGCACCCCTGGAGGGGTTTCAACAGATACGCAGTATTTT	CASTPGGVSTDTQYF